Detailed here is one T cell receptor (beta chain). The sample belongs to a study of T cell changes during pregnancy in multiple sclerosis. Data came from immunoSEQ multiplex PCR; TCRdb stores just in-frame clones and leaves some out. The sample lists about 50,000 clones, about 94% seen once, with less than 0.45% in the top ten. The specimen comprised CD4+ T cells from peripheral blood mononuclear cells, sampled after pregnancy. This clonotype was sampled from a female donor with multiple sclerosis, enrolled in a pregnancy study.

CDR3 bases: TGTGCCATCAAAGAACGGGAGGGCCTGTCCTACAATGAGCAGTTCTTC. Protein sequence: CAIKEREGLSYNEQFF. The J gene is TRBJ2-1, the V gene TRBV10-3, with 8 nucleotides matching TRBD2. CDR1 is ENHRY and CDR2 is SYGVKD in the germline V gene. V was clipped by 7 bases and J by 1 base; unmatched bases: 9. The CDR3 consists of 16 residues.